What follows are 20 T cell receptor beta chains derived from one specimen sequenced in a study of T cells in Graves' hyperthyroidism and ophthalmopathy. RNA transcripts gave rise to amplified TCR beta CDR3 regions. HTBI primers were used for first-round RT-PCR of the TCR CDR3. TCRdb recomputed calls from the multiplex PCR reads with MiXCR, one row per CDR3 protein. The sample yields nearly 250,000 distinct CDR3 sequences, roughly 22% seen once. Sequencing was performed on blood. The origin of the receptors is a woman between 40 and 50 years old with Graves' ophthalmopathy.

This clonotype has at least ten counts. The rearrangement links TRBV7-8 to TRBJ2-7; D is unresolved. The CDR3 totals 14 residues. Germline V lookup: CDR1 SGHVS, CDR2 FQNEAQ. V lost 3 bases and J lost 6, with 15 bases in between. CDR3 residues: CASSFKQLSSEQYF. The CDR3, as DNA: TGTGCCAGCAGCTTTAAACAACTTAGCTCCGAGCAGTACTTC.

This clonotype was recorded a few times. A much larger clone lies a single base off, so this may be a read error. The chain employs TRBV3-1 and TRBJ1-1; D is unclear. This CDR3 has 12 residues. Trimming removed 4 bases at V and 8 bases at J, with 11 bases between. Germline CDR1 reads LGHDT; CDR2 reads YNNKEL (reference sequence). CDR3 coding DNA: TGTGCCAGCAGCCGGGCCGGTCCGGAAGCTTTCTTT. It codes for CASSRAGPEAFF. Filled out from reference TRBV3-1 and TRBJ1-1, the complete variable domain reads DTAVSQTPKYLVTQMGNDKSIKCEQNLGHDTMYWYKQDSKKFLKIMFSYNNKELIINETVPNRFSPKSPDKAHLNLHINSLELGDSAVYFCASSRAGPEAFFGQGTRLTVV.

The chain uses TRBV29-1 and TRBJ2-7, with D unresolved. The CDR3 contains 11 residues. Germline CDR1 reads SQVTM; CDR2 reads ANQGSEA. V shed 4 bases and J shed 6 bases, with 10 bases lying between them. The CDR3 sequence: CSVAERGEQYF. CDR3 nucleotides: TGCAGCGTTGCGGAAAGAGGCGAGCAGTACTTC.

This clonotype occurred many times. The chain has TRBV3-1 and TRBJ1-3; D is possibly TRBD1 (5 bases). Germline values: CDR1 LGHDT, CDR2 YNNKEL (reference sequence). This CDR3 has 16 amino acids. Deletions cut 1 base from V and 0 bases from J, with 10 bases between. This CDR3 is CASSQGAGVSGNTIYF. The CDR3 DNA is TGTGCCAGCAGCCAAGGAGCGGGGGTCTCTGGAAACACCATATATTTT.

V usage is TRBV2 and J usage is TRBJ1-2, with D unresolved. The CDR3 is 10 amino acids. V was pared by 8 bases and J by 5 bases, with 6 bases between. The germline V gene has CDR1 SNHLY and CDR2 FYNNEI. The CDR3 DNA reads as TGTGCCAGCTTAAGATATGGCTACACCTTC. This translates into CASLRYGYTF.

This clonotype was found many times. The chain is built from TRBV7-3 and TRBJ2-5; no definite D call. CDR1 is SGHTA, CDR2 FQGTGA, per germline. This CDR3 contains 16 residues. Trimming shortened V by 2 bases and J by 0 bases, and 13 bases separated the two germline ends. For the CDR3, the DNA is TGTGCCAGCAGCTTACTCCCCTCAGGAAACCAAGAGACCCAGTACTTC. This codes for CASSLLPSGNQETQYF.

The table lists this clonotype with a few counts. The chain recombines TRBV6-2 or TRBV6-3 with TRBJ2-7; TRBD1 matches 9 bases. The CDR3 spans 16 residues. After removal of 2 bases from V and 6 bases from J, the junction contained 11 bases not matched to a gene. Germline V gene data show CDR1 as MNHEY and CDR2 as SVGEGT. The CDR3 loop is CASSYKPGQGLVEQYF. The DNA of the CDR3 is TGTGCCAGCAGTTACAAACCGGGACAGGGTCTCGTCGAGCAGTACTTC.

This clonotype has a count of ten or more. Lacking the conserved final phenylalanine or tryptophan, this CDR3 likely reflects a read error. The DNA is omitted, as the CDR3 cannot be located on it reliably, and the CDR3 follows TCRdb's listing. The chain carries TRBV14 and TRBJ1-1. The CDR3 adds up to 10 amino acids, both ends counted. From germline, CDR1 is SGHDN and CDR2 FVKESK. CDR3 loop: CASSRSGDFL.

This clonotype was detected many times. The V and J genes are TRBV12-3 or TRBV12-4 and TRBJ1-2; D is ambiguous. The CDR3 runs 13 residues. V was trimmed by 3 bases and J by 4 bases, leaving 9 bases between them. CDR3 sequence: CASSFSQTYGYTF. The DNA for the CDR3 is TGTGCCAGCAGTTTCAGTCAGACCTATGGCTACACCTTC.

Many counts were recorded for this clonotype. The genes are TRBV7-2 and TRBJ1-1; D unresolved. With 1 base removed from V and 1 base from J, the gap between germline ends came to 7 bases. Germline CDR1 reads SGHTA; CDR2 reads FQGNSA. The CDR3 length is 14 residues. Written as DNA, the CDR3 is TGTGCCAGCAGCTTAGGGGCGGAGAACACTGAAGCTTTCTTT. This sequence encodes CASSLGAENTEAFF.

Many counts were recorded for this clonotype. The chain joins TRBV18 to TRBJ1-5; 7 bases are a match to TRBD1. Germline V CDR1 and CDR2: KGHSH, LQKENI. The trim removed 4 bases at V and 4 bases at J, leaving 1 base unmatched. The CDR3 is 13 amino acids. The DNA for the CDR3 is TGTGCCAGCTCACGGGGACAGAATCAGCCCCAGCATTTT. This translates into CASSRGQNQPQHF. Filled out from reference TRBV18 and TRBJ1-5, the complete variable domain reads NAGVMQNPRHLVRRRGQEARLRCSPMKGHSHVYWYRQLPEEGLKFMVYLQKENIIDESGMPKERFSAEFPKEGPSILRIQQVVRGDSAAYFCASSRGQNQPQHFGDGTRLSIL.

This clonotype has a count of ten or more. The rearrangement links TRBV19 to TRBJ1-1, with a possible D match to TRBD1 (5 bases). Germline V gene lookup returns CDR1 LNHDA and CDR2 SQIVND (reference sequence). The CDR3 sequence is 14 residues long. Trimming shortened V by 3 bases and J by 4 bases, and 12 bases separated the two germline ends. CDR3 bases: TGTGCCAGTAGTATGGCGGGGACGGGCACTGAAGCTTTCTTT. Translating it yields CASSMAGTGTEAFF.

This clonotype was detected ten times or more. The V gene is TRBV19, the J gene TRBJ2-2; weak D call: TRBD2 (6 bases). CDR3 length: 15 amino acids. CDR1 is LNHDA and CDR2 is SQIVND in the germline V gene (reference sequence). The V end was cut by 2 bases, the J end by 2 bases, with 9 bases between. CDR3: CASSISGQNTGELFF. Written as DNA, the CDR3 is TGTGCCAGTAGTATAAGCGGGCAAAACACCGGGGAGCTGTTTTTT.

This clonotype was seen ten or more times. This chain uses TRBV29-1 with TRBJ1-2, with D perhaps TRBD1 (5 bases). The V gene's germline CDR1 is SQVTM and CDR2 ANQGSEA. Between the trimmed V and J ends, which lost 1 base and 2 bases, there was a span of 14 bases. CDR3 length: 15 residues. The CDR3 reads CSVEGDGASNYGYTF. DNA for the CDR3: TGCAGCGTTGAAGGGGATGGGGCTAGCAACTATGGCTACACCTTC.

This clonotype was seen ten or more times. V usage is TRBV6-1 and J usage is TRBJ1-1, with a weak D call TRBD1 (5 bases). This CDR3 is 11 amino acids long. The germline gives CDR1 MNHNS, CDR2 SASEGT. Trimming took 6 bases from V and 10 from J, leaving 12 bases between them. This CDR3 reads CASRGGSGAFF. CDR3 DNA sequence: TGTGCCAGCAGGGGGGGGTCGGGAGCTTTCTTT.

The rearrangement links TRBV28 to TRBJ1-2, with TRBD1 matching over 11 bases. Germline V CDR1 and CDR2: MDHEN, SYDVKM. J gave up 4 bases and V 6 bases, and 4 bases lay outside the gene matches. This CDR3 is built from 14 residues. The CDR3, as DNA: TGTGCCAGCAGGGACAGGGGGCAAGGCTATGGCTACACCTTC. Its translation is CASRDRGQGYGYTF.

This clonotype was recorded once. The gene calls are TRBV12-3 or TRBV12-4 and TRBJ1-3; maybe TRBD1 (5 bases). The V end lost 5 bases, the J end lost 3 bases, and 14 bases lay between the germline ends. The CDR3 contains 15 residues. DNA of the CDR3: TGTGCCAGCAGTACCCCGACAGATTATGGAAACACCATATATTTT. Translated: CASSTPTDYGNTIYF.

This clonotype appeared many times. V is TRBV28 and J is TRBJ2-2; 8 bases are shared with TRBD2. Germline CDR1 reads MDHEN; CDR2 reads SYDVKM. Trimming cost V 5 bases and J 6 bases; bases outside gene matches: 8. CDR3 length: 15 amino acids. CDR3 nucleotide sequence: TGTGCCAGCAGTGGCCAGCGGGAGTGGGCCGGGGAGCTGTTTTTT. Translated, it gives CASSGQREWAGELFF.

This clonotype was detected many times. The chain joins TRBV12-3 or TRBV12-4 to TRBJ1-5; D gene uncertain. The V end was cut by 1 base, the J end by 7 bases, with 17 bases between. The CDR3 has 16 amino acids. CDR3 region: CASSLELGQMNQPQHF. The CDR3 DNA sequence: TGTGCCAGCAGTTTAGAACTAGGTCAGATGAACCAGCCCCAGCATTTT.

This chain connects TRBV6-2 or TRBV6-3 to TRBJ2-7, with D perhaps TRBD1 (5 bases). Germline-derived CDR1 and CDR2 are MNHEY and SVGEGT. The V end lost 2 bases, the J end lost 4 bases, and 15 bases lay between the germline ends. This CDR3 comprises 15 residues. The CDR3 coding sequence is TGTGCCAGCAGTTACGAGAGACAGCCAACTTACGAGCAGTACTTC. Its translation is CASSYERQPTYEQYF.